A single sample is the source of the 32 T cell receptor beta chains below, sequenced in a study of control samples from healthy donors and cancer patients (TCRdb year 2020). The protocol used for the library was the immunoSEQ multiplex PCR assay. TCRdb retrieved this table from immuneACCESS and kept in-frame rearrangements only. Not all clones are present; in checked studies, unresolved V genes account for under half, and no reason is known for the remainder. The sample table records over 85,000 clones; just over 90% of these occur just once. Of the sample, approximately 1.5% is held by the ten largest clones. The sample comprised blood. These receptors originate from a woman aged 25 to 39 in good health.

The J gene is TRBJ2-2, the V gene TRBV24-1, with 11 bases identical to TRBD2. CDR3 length: 16 amino acids. CDR1 and CDR2 from the germline V gene are KGHDR and SFDVKD. V trimming: 3 bases; J trimming: 4 bases; junction bases outside the gene matches: 3. Here the CDR3 DNA reads TGTGCCACCAGTGATGCAACTAGCGGGGGCACCGGGGAGCTGTTTTTT. Encoded protein: CATSDATSGGTGELFF.

The genes are TRBV4-1 and TRBJ2-7; 8 positions match TRBD1. Germline V gene lookup returns CDR1 MGHRA and CDR2 YSYEKL. The CDR3 contains 16 residues. With V trimmed by 0 bases and J by 2 bases, 6 bases remained unmatched. In DNA form, the CDR3 reads TGCGCCAGCAGCCAAGAGCTGAGGACAGGGCCCTACGAGCAGTACTTC. It is translated as CASSQELRTGPYEQYF.

CDR3 nucleotides: TGTGCCATCGGGGGGGCCGGAGACAGGGCTAACTATGGCTACACCTTC. Translated, it gives CAIGGAGDRANYGYTF. The chain is built from TRBV10-3 and TRBJ1-2, with TRBD1 identical over 7 bases. Looked up from germline, CDR1 is ENHRY and CDR2 is SYGVKD. The CDR3 loop spans 16 amino acids. Trimming took 8 bases from V and 0 from J; bases not matched to a gene: 12.

This sequence joins TRBV2 and TRBJ2-2; 12 nucleotides align to TRBD2. Germline-derived CDR1 and CDR2 are SNHLY and FYNNEI. There are 18 residues in the CDR3. Trimming at V came to 7 bases and at J to 4 bases, leaving 13 bases not matched to a gene. Here the CDR3 DNA reads TGTGCCAGCATGCTCCTCCTAGCGGGGGGGCGTAGCACCGGGGAGCTGTTTTTT. It yields the protein CASMLLLAGGRSTGELFF.

This chain links TRBV29-1 with TRBJ2-1, with 7 positions matching TRBD2. CDR1 is SQVTM and CDR2 is ANQGSEA in the germline V gene. The CDR3 is 13 amino acids. V was clipped by 6 bases and J by 9 bases; unmatched bases: 11. The DNA for the CDR3 is TGCAGCGTCCGGGACTACAACATGCGTGAGCAGTTCTTC. Amino acids: CSVRDYNMREQFF.

Here the CDR3 reads CATSDWDRGYEQYF. The CDR3 bases are TGTGCCACCAGCGATTGGGACAGGGGATACGAGCAGTACTTC. This chain uses TRBV15 with TRBJ2-7; TRBD1 matches 10 bases. V shed 5 bases and J 4 bases; nucleotides not matched to a gene: 5. The germline V gene has CDR1 LNHNV and CDR2 YYDKDF (reference sequence). The CDR3 sequence is 14 residues long.

This chain links TRBV24-1 with TRBJ2-1, with D perhaps being TRBD1 or TRBD2 (6 bases each). There are 15 residues in the CDR3. V was pared by 4 bases and J by 4 bases, with 13 bases between. CDR1 and CDR2 (germline): KGHDR, SFDVKD. CDR3: CATSERGTLYNEQFF. CDR3 in DNA: TGTGCCACCAGTGAAAGGGGGACTCTTTACAATGAGCAGTTCTTC.

The gene calls are TRBV11-2 and TRBJ2-3; 15 nucleotides line up with TRBD2. The CDR3 is 17 amino acids. The germline V gene encodes CDR1 SGHAT and CDR2 FQNNGV. The V and J ends lost 5 bases and 5 bases, in that order; junction bases with no gene match: 8. The CDR3 is CASSPEGLAGGVDTQYF. The CDR3 DNA is TGTGCCAGCAGCCCAGAAGGACTAGCGGGGGGGGTAGATACGCAGTATTTT.

The chain joins TRBV29-1 to TRBJ1-2; no firm D call. The CDR3 covers 14 residues. In germline, CDR1 is SQVTM, CDR2 ANQGSEA. The V gene lost 1 base and the J gene lost 4 bases, with 13 bases spanning the gap. The CDR3, as DNA: TGCAGCGTTGAAGTTGGACTGTCGATCTATGGCTACACCTTC. Its translation is CSVEVGLSIYGYTF.

A note on this clone: Additional DNA sequences in this sample encode the identical CDR3. This sequence joins TRBV19 and TRBJ1-1; possible D gene TRBD1, 5 bases. The CDR3 covers 13 residues. V lost 4 bases and J 1 base, leaving 7 bases between the germline ends. Germline V gene data show CDR1 as LNHDA and CDR2 as SQIVND (reference sequence). The CDR3 spells CASSKQENTEAFF. CDR3 DNA sequence: TGTGCCAGTAGTAAACAGGAGAACACTGAAGCTTTCTTT.

The rearrangement uses TRBV6-2 or TRBV6-3 and TRBJ1-1; D uncertain. The ends were cut back, 0 bases at V and 0 bases at J, with 8 bases in the middle. Germline loops: CDR1 MNHEY, CDR2 SVGEGT. This CDR3 contains 15 residues. CDR3 loop: CASSYSEKMNTEAFF. CDR3 nucleotide sequence: TGTGCCAGCAGTTACTCCGAGAAAATGAACACTGAAGCTTTCTTT.

As regards this clone: The sample carries other DNA sequences with the same CDR3. This chain uses TRBV6-5 with TRBJ1-6, with D perhaps matching TRBD1 (5 bases). The CDR3 spans 14 residues. Trimming cost V 3 bases and J 7 bases, with 10 bases left between them. The V gene's germline CDR1 is MNHEY and CDR2 SVGAGI. The CDR3 nucleotides are TGTGCCAGCAGTTATAGTCAGGGCAATTCACCCCTCCACTTT. This sequence encodes CASSYSQGNSPLHF.

This clone has a single count. This specimen includes other DNA sequences encoding the same CDR3. The chain carries TRBV5-1 and TRBJ1-1; D is unresolved. The V gene's germline CDR1 is SGHRS and CDR2 YFSETQ. The CDR3 consists of 13 residues. V was trimmed by 0 bases and J by 1 base, leaving 4 bases between them. CDR3 residues: CASSLEGNTEAFF. Written as DNA, the CDR3 is TGCGCCAGCAGCTTGGAGGGGAACACTGAAGCTTTCTTT. Together with reference TRBV5-1 and TRBJ1-1, the CDR3 gives the full variable domain: KAGVTQTPRYLIKTRGQQVTLSCSPISGHRSVSWYQQTPGQGLQFLFEYFSETQRNKGNFPGRFSGRQFSNSRSEMNVSTLELGDSALYLCASSLEGNTEAFFGQGTRLTVV.

The chain joins TRBV10-3 to TRBJ1-2, with no clear D. CDR3 length: 11 amino acids. Trimming left V 9 bases short and J 7 bases short, with 12 bases between. Germline V gives CDR1 ENHRY, CDR2 SYGVKD. CDR3 DNA: TGTGCCATACAGAGCCTCGGTGGCTACACCTTC. It translates to CAIQSLGGYTF.

The V and J genes are TRBV12-3 or TRBV12-4 and TRBJ1-2; D is unclear. The CDR3 length is 12 residues. V gave up 5 bases and J gave up 2 bases, with 6 bases separating them. This CDR3 is CASSTNNYGYTF. In DNA form, the CDR3 reads TGTGCCAGCAGTACCAACAACTATGGCTACACCTTC.

The rearrangement uses TRBV28 and TRBJ1-4; no definite D call. CDR3 length equals 15 residues. The germline CDR1 and CDR2 sequences are MDHEN and SYDVKM. Trimming took off 5 bases at V and 3 bases at J, with 13 bases between the two ends. CDR3 sequence reads: CASSPRGAPNEKLFF. Written as DNA, the CDR3 is TGTGCCAGCAGTCCCCGTGGAGCCCCTAATGAAAAACTGTTTTTT. The full variable domain, with the rest looked up from reference TRBV28 and TRBJ1-4, is DVKVTQSSRYLVKRTGEKVFLECVQDMDHENMFWYRQDPGLGLRLIYFSYDVKMKEKGDIPEGYSVSREKKERFSLILESASTNQTSMYLCASSPRGAPNEKLFFGSGTQLSVL.

The chain combines TRBV14 with TRBJ1-2; TRBD1 matches at 9 bases. This CDR3 is built from 15 residues. Germline V gene data show CDR1 as SGHDN and CDR2 as FVKESK. Trimming cost V 1 base and J 8 bases; bases outside gene matches: 8. The CDR3 DNA sequence: TGTGCCAGCAGCCAAGCCGGGACAGGGCGCAAGGGCTACACCTTC. This gives the protein CASSQAGTGRKGYTF. Full variable domain (rest looked up from reference TRBV14 and TRBJ1-2): EAGVTQFPSHSVIEKGQTVTLRCDPISGHDNLYWYRRVMGKEIKFLLHFVKESKQDESGMPNNRFLAERTGGTYSTLKVQPAELEDSGVYFCASSQAGTGRKGYTFGSGTRLTVV.

This sequence joins TRBV5-5 and TRBJ1-5; D is unclear. The V end was cut by 3 bases, the J end by 0 bases, with 4 bases between. There are 13 residues in the CDR3. The germline gives CDR1 SGHKS, CDR2 YYEKEE (reference sequence). CDR3 DNA sequence: TGTGCCAGCAGCTATAATAGCAATCAGCCCCAGCATTTT. Amino acid sequence: CASSYNSNQPQHF. The full variable domain, rest sourced from reference TRBV5-5 and TRBJ1-5, is DAGVTQSPTHLIKTRGQQVTLRCSPISGHKSVSWYQQVLGQGPQFIFQYYEKEERGRGNFPDRFSARQFPNYSSELNVNALLLGDSALYLCASSYNSNQPQHFGDGTRLSIL.

The gene calls are TRBV27 and TRBJ1-3; TRBD1 is a possible D gene (5 bases). This CDR3 comprises 19 residues. Per the germline V gene, CDR1 is MNHEY and CDR2 is SMNVEV (reference sequence). The V gene lost 5 bases and the J gene lost 0 bases, with 23 bases spanning the gap. CDR3 nucleotide sequence: TGTGCCAGCAGTCCAGTTAAGGCCCCGGTCGGGGGCTCTGGAAACACCATATATTTT. Translation: CASSPVKAPVGGSGNTIYF.

In DNA form, the CDR3 reads TGTGCCAGCAGTGAATGGGGACAGGGGGTCGGAGAGACCCAGTACTTC. Encoded protein: CASSEWGQGVGETQYF. This chain connects TRBV25-1 to TRBJ2-5, with TRBD1 identical over 11 bases. Trimming at V came to 1 base and at J to 4 bases, leaving 5 bases not matched to a gene. Germline loops: CDR1 MGHDK, CDR2 SYGVNS. The CDR3 is 16 residues long.

This chain uses TRBV5-6 with TRBJ2-5; unclear D gene. This CDR3 region has 14 residues. Germline lookup yields CDR1 SGHDT and CDR2 YYEEEE. The germline V and J ends were trimmed by 0 bases and 3 bases, with 9 bases remaining between them. The CDR3 loop is CASSLVGLEETQYF. The DNA for the CDR3 is TGTGCCAGCAGCTTGGTAGGGCTAGAAGAGACCCAGTACTTC.

This rearrangement joins TRBV24-1 to TRBJ1-5, with a possible D match to TRBD1 (5 bases). V lost 10 bases to trimming and J lost 0 bases, with 12 bases between them. Germline V CDR1 and CDR2: KGHDR, SFDVKD. The CDR3 is 14 residues long. CDR3 sequence reads: CATQGGGSNQPQHF. The CDR3 nucleotides are TGTGCCACTCAGGGCGGGGGTAGCAATCAGCCCCAGCATTTT.

The J gene is TRBJ2-7, the V gene TRBV19; TRBD1 matches at 9 bases. The CDR3 spans 13 residues. Germline V gives CDR1 LNHDA, CDR2 SQIVND (reference sequence). V lost 6 bases to trimming and J lost 2 bases; unmatched junction nucleotides: 2. The CDR3 sequence: CASSDRGTYEQYF. In DNA, the CDR3 is TGTGCCAGTAGCGACAGGGGGACCTACGAGCAGTACTTC.

The gene calls are TRBV11-2 and TRBJ1-3, with 8 bases matching TRBD1. The CDR3 is made up of 17 amino acids. The trim removed 5 bases at V and 0 bases at J, leaving 9 bases unmatched. From germline, CDR1 is SGHAT and CDR2 FQNNGV. The CDR3 nucleotides read TGTGCCAGCAGCCCGACCCGGACAGGGCACTCTGGAAACACCATATATTTT. Amino acids: CASSPTRTGHSGNTIYF.

The chain carries TRBV29-1 and TRBJ2-3; TRBD2 might be the D (5 bases). V was shortened by 2 bases and J by 2 bases, with 8 bases between the two germline ends. This CDR3 is 13 amino acids long. Germline-derived CDR1 and CDR2 are SQVTM and ANQGSEA. CDR3 in amino acids: CSVEPGFTDTQYF. The CDR3 DNA is TGCAGCGTTGAACCGGGGTTCACAGATACGCAGTATTTT.

The chain joins TRBV6-5 to TRBJ1-3, with TRBD1 identical over 7 bases. Germline CDR1 reads MNHEY; CDR2 reads SVGAGI. The junction had 8 bases not matched to a gene; V was cut back by 11 bases and J by 4 bases. The CDR3 length is 13 residues. The CDR3 region has the DNA TGTGCCGCAGAGAGGGGGCCAGGAAACACCATATATTTT. Translation gives CAAERGPGNTIYF.

The chain carries TRBV15 and TRBJ1-4; D unresolved. Germline V gene sequence: CDR1 LNHNV, CDR2 YYDKDF (reference sequence). V shed 0 bases and J shed 11 bases, with 16 bases lying between them. The CDR3 contains 15 residues. The CDR3 spells CATSRDLGREGKLFF. The CDR3 DNA sequence: TGTGCCACCAGCAGAGATTTAGGGAGAGAAGGGAAACTGTTTTTT.

The V and J genes are TRBV28 and TRBJ1-3, with D tentatively TRBD1 (5 bases). Trimming left V 2 bases short and J 0 bases short, with 8 bases between. CDR1 and CDR2 (germline): MDHEN, SYDVKM. The length of the CDR3 is 15 residues. The CDR3 reads CASSLTGHSGNTIYF. For the CDR3, the DNA is TGTGCCAGCAGTTTAACAGGCCACTCTGGAAACACCATATATTTT. The full variable domain, completed using reference TRBV28 and TRBJ1-3, is DVKVTQSSRYLVKRTGEKVFLECVQDMDHENMFWYRQDPGLGLRLIYFSYDVKMKEKGDIPEGYSVSREKKERFSLILESASTNQTSMYLCASSLTGHSGNTIYFGEGSWLTVV.

In this sample, this clone turned up many times. This chain joins TRBV6-1 and TRBJ2-1, with 9 bases matching TRBD2. Germline V CDR1 and CDR2: MNHNS, SASEGT. The CDR3 is 15 amino acids. V lost 2 bases, J lost 8 bases, and 7 bases stayed unmatched. DNA of the CDR3: TGTGCCAGCAGTGAACTTGCGGGAGGGCCCGATGAGCAGTTCTTC. As protein: CASSELAGGPDEQFF.

The chain links TRBV9 to TRBJ1-4; tentatively, D is TRBD1 (5 bases). Germline loops: CDR1 SGDLS, CDR2 YYNGEE. Deletions cut 4 bases from V and 5 bases from J, with 18 bases between. The CDR3 length is 16 residues. In DNA form, the CDR3 reads TGTGCCAGCAGCCCCCGGGGCAGCTCAAGAAATGAAAAACTGTTTTTT. Encoded protein: CASSPRGSSRNEKLFF.

The chain has TRBV3-1 (or the pseudogene TRBV3-2) and TRBJ1-6; the match to TRBD1 covers 9 bases. V dropped 2 bases and J dropped 8; count of bases not matched to a gene: 4. The length of the CDR3 is 15 residues. Looked up from germline, CDR1 is LGHDT and CDR2 is YNNKEL (reference sequence). In DNA, the CDR3 is TGTGCCAGCAGCCAATGGACAGGGGCTGATTCACCCCTCCACTTT. Protein: CASSQWTGADSPLHF.

The chain carries TRBV19 and TRBJ1-2; tentatively, D is TRBD1 (5 bases). V gave up 8 bases and J gave up 4 bases, with 20 bases separating them. The CDR3 extends over 15 amino acids. CDR1 is LNHDA, CDR2 SQIVND, per germline (reference sequence). The chain's CDR3 is CASVAVPAGGYGYTF. CDR3 in DNA: TGTGCCAGTGTGGCGGTGCCCGCCGGGGGCTATGGCTACACCTTC.